This TCR beta chain was captured by sequencing in a study of cytomegalovirus exposure and HLA in healthy donors. As for the study in general: An earlier analysis found some 100 million unique TCR beta sequences from about 190 million T cells. Out of about 410 genotyped donors, less than 90% belonged to the Caucasian-associated ancestry cluster.

Comment on this clone: Its antigen remains unknown.

The PCR was carried out with 60 Vbeta primers and 13 Jbeta primers. Repertoires were generated with immunoSEQ multiplex PCR, while TCRdb's copy carries only in-frame clones and drops some. This repertoire shows 55,000 to 70,000 clones, approximately 80% found once; its top ten account for roughly 7.8%. Notes on the study in general: About 87% or about 30% of the time was how often most TCR beta V segments were productive, according to an earlier analysis. Immune exposure information available was restricted to CMV serostatus.

Trimming left V 5 bases short and J 1 base short, with 14 bases between. Germline CDR1 reads WNHNN; CDR2 reads SYGVQD (reference sequence). This CDR3 is built from 15 residues. The sequence derives from a man aged 18 to 29 in good health and CMV-seropositive. The genes are TRBV10-1 and TRBJ1-1, with no clear D. Sequencing used PBMCs. The CDR3 DNA reads TGCGCCAGCAGTCATGAGGGCCTCGGGAACACTGAAGCTTTCTTT. It yields the protein CASSHEGLGNTEAFF.